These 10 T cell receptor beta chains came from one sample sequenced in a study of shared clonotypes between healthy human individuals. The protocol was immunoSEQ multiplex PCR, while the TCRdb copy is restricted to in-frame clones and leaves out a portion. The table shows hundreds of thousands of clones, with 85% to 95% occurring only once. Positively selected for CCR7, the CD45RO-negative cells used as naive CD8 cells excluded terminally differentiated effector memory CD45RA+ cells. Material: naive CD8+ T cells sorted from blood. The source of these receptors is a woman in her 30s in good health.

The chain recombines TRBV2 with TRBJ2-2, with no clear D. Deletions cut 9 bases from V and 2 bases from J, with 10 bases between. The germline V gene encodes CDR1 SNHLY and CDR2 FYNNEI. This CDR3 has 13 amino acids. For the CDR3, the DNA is TGTGCCAGAGGAGAGACAAACACCGGGGAGCTGTTTTTT. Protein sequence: CARGETNTGELFF.

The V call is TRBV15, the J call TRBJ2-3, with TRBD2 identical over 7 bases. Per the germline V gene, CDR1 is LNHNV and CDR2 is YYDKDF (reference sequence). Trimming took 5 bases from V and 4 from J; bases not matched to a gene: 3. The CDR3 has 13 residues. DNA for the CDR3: TGTGCCACCAGCGGACTAGGTCCAGATACGCAGTATTTT. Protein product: CATSGLGPDTQYF.

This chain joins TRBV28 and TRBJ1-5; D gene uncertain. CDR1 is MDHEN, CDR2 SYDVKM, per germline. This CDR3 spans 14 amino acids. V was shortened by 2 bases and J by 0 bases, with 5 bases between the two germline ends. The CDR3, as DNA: TGTGCCAGCAGTTTACTAAATAGCAATCAGCCCCAGCATTTT. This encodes CASSLLNSNQPQHF.

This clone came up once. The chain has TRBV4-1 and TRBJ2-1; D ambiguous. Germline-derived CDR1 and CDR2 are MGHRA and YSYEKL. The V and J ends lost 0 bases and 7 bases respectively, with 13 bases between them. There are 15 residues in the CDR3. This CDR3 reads CASSQDWAGRNEQFF. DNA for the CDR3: TGCGCCAGCAGCCAAGATTGGGCAGGCCGGAATGAGCAGTTCTTC.

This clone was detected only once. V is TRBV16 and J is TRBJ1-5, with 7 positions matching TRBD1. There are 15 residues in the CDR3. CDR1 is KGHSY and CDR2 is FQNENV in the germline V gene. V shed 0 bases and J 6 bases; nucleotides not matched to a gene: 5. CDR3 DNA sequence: TGTGCCAGCAGCCAATCGCGGACAGGTCTTCAGCCCCAGCATTTT. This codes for CASSQSRTGLQPQHF.

CDR3 sequence reads: CASSDLWTGGNQPQHF. CDR3 nucleotide sequence: TGTGCCAGCAGTGATTTGTGGACAGGGGGCAATCAGCCCCAGCATTTT. The chain is built from TRBV6-1 and TRBJ1-5; TRBD1 aligns across 9 bases. The germline V gene has CDR1 MNHNS and CDR2 SASEGT. The CDR3 contains 16 residues. V gave up 3 bases and J gave up 2 bases; unmatched junction bases: 5.

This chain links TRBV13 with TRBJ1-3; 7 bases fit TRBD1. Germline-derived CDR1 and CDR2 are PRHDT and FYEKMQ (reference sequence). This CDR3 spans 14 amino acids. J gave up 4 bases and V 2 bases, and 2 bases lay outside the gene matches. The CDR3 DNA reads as TGTGCCAGCAGCTTACTACAGGGGGGAAACACCATATATTTT. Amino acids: CASSLLQGGNTIYF.

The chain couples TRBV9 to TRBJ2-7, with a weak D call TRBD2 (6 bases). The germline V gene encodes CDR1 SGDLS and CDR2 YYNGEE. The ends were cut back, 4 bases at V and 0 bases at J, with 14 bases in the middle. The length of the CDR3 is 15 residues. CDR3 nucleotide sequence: TGTGCCAGCAGCTTAGCCCGGGGGTCCTCCTACGAGCAGTACTTC. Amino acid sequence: CASSLARGSSYEQYF.

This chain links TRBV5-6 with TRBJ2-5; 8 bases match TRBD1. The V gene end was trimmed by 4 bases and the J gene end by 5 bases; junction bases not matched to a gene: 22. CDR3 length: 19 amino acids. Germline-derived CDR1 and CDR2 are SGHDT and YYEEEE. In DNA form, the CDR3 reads TGTGCCAGCAGCCCCGGACCCCTCCTCGGACAGGGTCTTCGGGAGACCCAGTACTTC. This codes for CASSPGPLLGQGLRETQYF.

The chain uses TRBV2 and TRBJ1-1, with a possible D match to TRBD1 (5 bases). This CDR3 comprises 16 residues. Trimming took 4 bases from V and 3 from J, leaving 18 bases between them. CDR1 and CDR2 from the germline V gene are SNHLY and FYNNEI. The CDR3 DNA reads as TGTGCCAGCAGTGGCGACCGGGGCATCGGGGACACTGAAGCTTTCTTT. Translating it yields CASSGDRGIGDTEAFF.